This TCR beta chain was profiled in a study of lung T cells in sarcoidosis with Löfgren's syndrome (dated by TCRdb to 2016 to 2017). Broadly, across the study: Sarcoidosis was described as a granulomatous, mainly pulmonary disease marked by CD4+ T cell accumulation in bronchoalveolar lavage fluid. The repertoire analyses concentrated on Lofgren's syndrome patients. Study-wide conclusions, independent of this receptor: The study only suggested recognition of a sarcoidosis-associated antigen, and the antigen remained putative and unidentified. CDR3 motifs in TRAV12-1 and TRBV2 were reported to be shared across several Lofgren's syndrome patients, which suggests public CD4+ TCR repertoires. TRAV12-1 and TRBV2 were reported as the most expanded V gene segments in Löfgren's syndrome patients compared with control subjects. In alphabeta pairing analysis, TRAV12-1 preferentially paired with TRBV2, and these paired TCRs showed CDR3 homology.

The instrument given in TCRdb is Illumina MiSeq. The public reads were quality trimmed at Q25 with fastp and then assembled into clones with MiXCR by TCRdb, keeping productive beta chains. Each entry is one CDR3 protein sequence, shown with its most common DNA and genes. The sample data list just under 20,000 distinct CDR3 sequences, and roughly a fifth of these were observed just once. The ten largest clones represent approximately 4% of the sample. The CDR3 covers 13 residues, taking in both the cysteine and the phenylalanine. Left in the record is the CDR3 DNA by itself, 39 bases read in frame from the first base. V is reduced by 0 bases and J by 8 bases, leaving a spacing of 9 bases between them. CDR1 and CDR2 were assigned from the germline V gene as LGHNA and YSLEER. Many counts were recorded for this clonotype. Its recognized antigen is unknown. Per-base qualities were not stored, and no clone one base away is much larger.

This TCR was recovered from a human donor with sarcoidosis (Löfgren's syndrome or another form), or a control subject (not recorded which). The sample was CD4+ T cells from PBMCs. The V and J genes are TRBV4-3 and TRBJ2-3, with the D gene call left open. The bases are TGCGCCAGCAGCCAAGATGGGCAGACTACGCAGTATTTT. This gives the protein CASSQDGQTTQYF.